Listed below are T cell receptor beta chains from one sample, sequenced in a study of cytomegalovirus exposure and HLA in healthy donors. This table comes from immunoSEQ multiplex PCR, and its TCRdb copy is limited to in-frame clones, with some not included. The table lists 100,000 to 120,000 clones, nearly 97% of them singletons. Material: PBMCs. These TCRs come from a woman aged 18-35 years in good health and CMV-seronegative. The CDR3 runs from the conserved cysteine through the conserved F or W. A D gene is named only where the DNA matches it firmly. Rows give clone size only sometimes, using once, few, many, or a class for an expanded clone.

>-|TRBJ2-1|14|-|TRBV7-8
TGTGCCAGCAGCTCGGACAGTTTCAGCAATGAGCAGTTCTTC
CASSSDSFSNEQFF
>-|TRBJ1-6|14|TRBD1|TRBV6-6
TGTGCCAGCAGGCCGGGACAGGGGGGTTCACCCCTCCACTTT
CASRPGQGGSPLHF
>-|TRBJ2-2|16|-|TRBV5-1
TGCGCCAGCAGCTTGGCCACGGGGGCGAACACCGGGGAGCTGTTTTTT
CASSLATGANTGELFF
>-|TRBJ2-5|14|-|TRBV5-4
TGTGCCAGCAGCCGCTTCCCTAGTGGTGAGACCCAGTACTTC
CASSRFPSGETQYF
>-|TRBJ1-5|14|TRBD1|TRBV30
TGTGCCTGGAGTGGGACAGGTAGCAATCAGCCCCAGCATTTT
CAWSGTGSNQPQHF
>-|TRBJ1-3|15|TRBD1|TRBV6-5
TGTGCCAGCAGGAAAGCAGGGGGCTCTGGAAACACCATATATTTT
CASRKAGGSGNTIYF
>-|TRBJ2-6|18|TRBD1|TRBV7-2
TGTGCCAGCAGCTTAGGGTACTCGGGACAGCCTGGGGCCAACGTCCTGACTTTC
CASSLGYSGQPGANVLTF
>-|TRBJ2-3|17|TRBD2|TRBV14
TGTGCCAGCAGCCAAGCTCTAGCGGGGGGCGGCACAGATACGCAGTATTTT
CASSQALAGGGTDTQYF
>-|TRBJ1-1|15|TRBD1|TRBV4-3
TGCGCCAGCAGCTCTTCCGACAGGGTTCAAACTGAAGCTTTCTTT
CASSSSDRVQTEAFF
>-|TRBJ2-3|15|TRBD2|TRBV7-6
TGTGCCAGCAGCTCCTCCGGGACTAGCGGAGATACGCAGTATTTT
CASSSSGTSGDTQYF
>-|TRBJ2-7|15|TRBD1|TRBV19
TGTGCCAGTAGGCTCGGGGGGACAGGGTACTACGAGCAGTACTTC
CASRLGGTGYYEQYF
>-|TRBJ1-1|14|TRBD1|TRBV4-1
TGCGCCAGCAGAAAACAGGGGGACGGGACTGAAGCTTTCTTT
CASRKQGDGTEAFF
>-|TRBJ1-5|12|-|TRBV5-4
TGTGCCAGCAGCTTGCAGGGTCAGCCCCAGCATTTT
CASSLQGQPQHF
>-|TRBJ1-1|15|-|TRBV19
TGTGCCAGTAGTATTGACGGCGAGGGCCCCGATGAAGCTTTCTTT
CASSIDGEGPDEAFF
>once|TRBJ1-2|13|TRBD1|TRBV10-3
TGTGCCATCAGGCCAGGGGGCCACTATGGCTACACCTTC
CAIRPGGHYGYTF
>-|TRBJ2-2|17|TRBD1|TRBV11-3
TGTGCCAGCAGCTCTTCCGGGACAGGGGAAAACACCGGGGAGCTGTTTTTT
CASSSSGTGENTGELFF
>-|TRBJ2-1|19|TRBD1|TRBV27
TGTGCCAGCAGGGGCCGGGACAGGGGCTCCCTTAGCTCCTACAATGAGCAGTTCTTC
CASRGRDRGSLSSYNEQFF
>-|TRBJ2-7|14|TRBD1|TRBV9
TGTGCCAGCAGTGCCGGGACAGGAGTTTACGAGCAGTACTTC
CASSAGTGVYEQYF
>-|TRBJ1-5|16|-|TRBV6-6
TGTGCCAGCAGTTACTCGGACCAGGGGAGCAATCAGCCCCAGCATTTT
CASSYSDQGSNQPQHF
>-|TRBJ2-5|15|-|TRBV5-4
TGTGCCAGCAGCTTGTCGTTGGAGTTTAAAGAGACCCAGTACTTC
CASSLSLEFKETQYF
>-|TRBJ2-7|13|-|TRBV4-1
TGCGCCAGCAGCCATACGATGAGCTACGAGCAGTACTTC
CASSHTMSYEQYF
>-|TRBJ1-1|15|-|TRBV7-9
TGTGCCAGCAGCCTCACAGGGAACACTAACACTGAAGCTTTCTTT
CASSLTGNTNTEAFF
>-|TRBJ2-7|14|-|TRBV7-9
TGTGCCAGCAGCTTAAGGAACAGGGTGCGCGAGCAGTACTTC
CASSLRNRVREQYF
>-|TRBJ2-5|13|-|TRBV25-1
TGTGCCAGCAGTGCCCCTCCGGGGGAGACCCAGTACTTC
CASSAPPGETQYF
>-|TRBJ2-7|15|-|TRBV19
TGTGCCAGTAGTATAGCGGCCAGGGCAGGGTACGAGCAGTACTTC
CASSIAARAGYEQYF
>-|TRBJ2-3|16|TRBD1|TRBV28
TGTGCCAGCAGTTTTTTGACAGGGGGTGGCACAGATACGCAGTATTTT
CASSFLTGGGTDTQYF
>-|TRBJ2-4|15|-|TRBV4-3
TGCGCCAGCAGCCAAGGTCCCGGGGGGCCTGACATTCAGTACTTC
CASSQGPGGPDIQYF
>-|TRBJ1-3|14|-|TRBV6-5
TGTGCCAGCAGGAAAGGCGGGTCTGAAAACACCATATATTTT
CASRKGGSENTIYF
>-|TRBJ1-5|13|-|TRBV7-7
TGTGCCAGCAGTCCAGGGCGCAATCAGCCCCAGCATTTT
CASSPGRNQPQHF
>-|TRBJ2-7|15|TRBD1|TRBV18
TGTGCCAGCTCACCTGGGACAGGGTTCACCCACGAGCAGTACTTC
CASSPGTGFTHEQYF
>-|TRBJ1-2|14|-|TRBV18
TGTGCCAGCTCACCGGGGCCCGGGAGCTATGGCTACACCTTC
CASSPGPGSYGYTF
>-|TRBJ1-1|15|-|TRBV6-5
TGTGCCAGCAGTTACTCGGCCGGCACGGGCACTGAAGCTTTCTTT
CASSYSAGTGTEAFF
>-|TRBJ1-1|14|-|TRBV28
TGTGCCAGCGCCCCCCACAGGTCGAACACTGAAGCTTTCTTT
CASAPHRSNTEAFF
>-|TRBJ2-5|13|-|TRBV18
TGTGCCAGCTCACCACACAGACAAGAGACCCAGTACTTC
CASSPHRQETQYF
>-|TRBJ1-2|14|-|TRBV5-1
TGCGCCAGCAGCTTGGCCCCCGTTTACTATGGCTACACCTTC
CASSLAPVYYGYTF
>-|TRBJ2-7|16|TRBD2|TRBV11-3
TGTGCCAGCAGCTTAGTTCCAGCGGGGGACTCCTACGAGCAGTACTTC
CASSLVPAGDSYEQYF
>once|TRBJ1-1|14|-|TRBV2
TGTGCCAGCAAAATCCAAGGACTAAACACTGAAGCTTTCTTT
CASKIQGLNTEAFF
>-|TRBJ2-2|16|-|TRBV6-6
TGTGCCAGCAGTTACTCGATGGCGGGAAACACCGGGGAGCTGTTTTTT
CASSYSMAGNTGELFF
>-|TRBJ2-2|14|-|TRBV5-6
TGTGCCAGCAGGTCCGACTTGAACACCGGGGAGCTGTTTTTT
CASRSDLNTGELFF
>-|TRBJ2-4|18|TRBD1|TRBV7-9
TGTGCCAGCACCTCCTCGCGGCGGGACAGGGTGACCAAAAACATTCAGTACTTC
CASTSSRRDRVTKNIQYF
>-|TRBJ2-5|13|-|TRBV14
TGTGCCAGCAGCCAAGATCACGGAGAGACCCAGTACTTC
CASSQDHGETQYF
>-|TRBJ2-3|15|-|TRBV15
TGTGCCACCAGCGCTACCACAGGGTCCGGAGATACGCAGTATTTT
CATSATTGSGDTQYF
>-|TRBJ1-2|14|TRBD1|TRBV6-6
TGTGCCAGCAGTCCCCCGGGACAGTTTTATGGCTACACCTTC
CASSPPGQFYGYTF
>-|TRBJ2-5|14|-|TRBV10-3
TGTGCCATCAGTGAGTCGCAGGGGCAAGAGACCCAGTACTTC
CAISESQGQETQYF
>-|TRBJ2-7|12|-|TRBV29-1
TGCAGCGTCGCCGGGGTAGTCGCGGAGCAGTACTTC
CSVAGVVAEQYF
>-|TRBJ1-2|14|-|TRBV27
TGTGCCAGCAGTTCCCGGACATATGTTGATGGCTACACCTTC
CASSSRTYVDGYTF
>-|TRBJ2-7|13|TRBD1|TRBV25-1
TGTGCCAGCCTTTCCGGGACAGGCTACGAGCAGTACTTC
CASLSGTGYEQYF
>-|TRBJ2-5|15|TRBD2|TRBV7-2
TGTGCCAGCAGCTTGTCGGGGGGGCCGGGAGAGACCCAGTACTTC
CASSLSGGPGETQYF
>-|TRBJ1-2|18|-|TRBV1
TGCACCAGCAGCCAAGAGGTAGGAGGGGGCGATTTAGGCTATGGCTACACCTTC
CTSSQEVGGGDLGYGYTF
>-|TRBJ2-7|14|-|TRBV28
TGTGCCAGCAGTTTATATACAGGGTCCTACGAGCAGTACTTC
CASSLYTGSYEQYF
>-|TRBJ2-2|15|-|TRBV7-3
TGTGCCAGCAGCTTATCCGGGAAGGGCACCGGGGAGCTGTTTTTT
CASSLSGKGTGELFF
>-|TRBJ1-1|11|-|TRBV20-1
TGCAGTGCTAGAGCGGCAGGCGAAGCTTTCTTT
CSARAAGEAFF
>-|TRBJ1-1|13|-|TRBV7-7
TGTGCCAGCGGGGAGAACATGAACACTGAAGCTTTCTTT
CASGENMNTEAFF
>-|TRBJ2-2|14|-|TRBV5-1
TGCGCCAGCTTTAATTTAACGAACACCGGGGAGCTGTTTTTT
CASFNLTNTGELFF
>-|TRBJ2-5|16|TRBD1|TRBV6-6
TGTGCCAGCAGGTCATATACAGGGGGTGGGAGAGAGACCCAGTACTTC
CASRSYTGGGRETQYF